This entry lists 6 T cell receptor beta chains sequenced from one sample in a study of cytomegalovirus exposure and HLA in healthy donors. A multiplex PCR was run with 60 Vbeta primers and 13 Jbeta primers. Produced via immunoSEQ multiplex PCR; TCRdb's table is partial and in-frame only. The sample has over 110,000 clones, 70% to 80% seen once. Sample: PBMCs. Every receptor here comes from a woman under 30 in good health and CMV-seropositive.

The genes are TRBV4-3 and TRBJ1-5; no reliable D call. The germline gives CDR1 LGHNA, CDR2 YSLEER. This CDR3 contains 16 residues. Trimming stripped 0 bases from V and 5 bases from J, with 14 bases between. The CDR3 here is CASSQDFQRTYQPQHF. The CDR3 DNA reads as TGCGCCAGCAGCCAAGACTTTCAACGGACTTATCAGCCCCAGCATTTT.

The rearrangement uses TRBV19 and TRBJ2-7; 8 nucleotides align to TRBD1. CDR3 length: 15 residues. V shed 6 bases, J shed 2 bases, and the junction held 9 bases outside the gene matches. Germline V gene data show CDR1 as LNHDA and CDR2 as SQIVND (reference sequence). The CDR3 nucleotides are TGTGCCAGTAGCGGATCGACAGGGGCTCCCTACGAGCAGTACTTC. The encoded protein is CASSGSTGAPYEQYF. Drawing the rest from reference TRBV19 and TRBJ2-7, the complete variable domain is DGGITQSPKYLFRKEGQNVTLSCEQNLNHDAMYWYRQDPGQGLRLIYYSQIVNDFQKGDIAEGYSVSREKKESFPLTVTSAQKNPTAFYLCASSGSTGAPYEQYFGPGTRLTVT.

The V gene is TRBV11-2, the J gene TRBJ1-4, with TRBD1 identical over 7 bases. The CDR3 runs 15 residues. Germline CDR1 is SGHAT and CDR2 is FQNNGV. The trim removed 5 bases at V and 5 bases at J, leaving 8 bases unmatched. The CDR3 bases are TGTGCCAGCAGCGATGCGGGGACAGAAAATGAAAAACTGTTTTTT. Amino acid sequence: CASSDAGTENEKLFF.

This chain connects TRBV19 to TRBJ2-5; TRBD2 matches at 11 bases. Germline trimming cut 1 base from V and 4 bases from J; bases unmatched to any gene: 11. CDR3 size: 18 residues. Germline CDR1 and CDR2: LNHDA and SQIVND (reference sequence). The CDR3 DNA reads TGTGCCAGTAGTATAGCGACTAGCGGGACCTATAAAGGAGAGACCCAGTACTTC. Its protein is CASSIATSGTYKGETQYF.

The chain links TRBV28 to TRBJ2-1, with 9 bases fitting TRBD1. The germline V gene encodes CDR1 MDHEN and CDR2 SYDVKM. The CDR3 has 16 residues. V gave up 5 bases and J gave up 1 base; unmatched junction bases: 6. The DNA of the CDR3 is TGTGCCAGCAGTCCATTCGGGACAGGGTCCTACAATGAGCAGTTCTTC. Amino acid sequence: CASSPFGTGSYNEQFF.

This CDR3 reads CASSEDRLEQYF. CDR3 nucleotides: TGTGCCAGCAGCGAGGACAGGCTCGAGCAGTACTTC. The J gene is TRBJ2-7, the V gene TRBV6-4, with 7 nucleotides matching TRBD1. This CDR3 region has 12 residues. Germline CDR1 reads MRHNA; CDR2 reads SNTAGT. With V trimmed by 6 bases and J by 6 bases, 5 bases remained unmatched.